This T cell receptor (beta chain) was documented in a study of shared clonotypes between healthy human individuals. Study-wide background: The cohort comprised a couple of women and a few men. Their ages spanned 18 to 49 years.

Donors were Caucasian adults residing in Nashville, Tennessee, USA. At deep level, the assay was performed. In the original processing: Filtering differed since immunoSEQ provided only junctions, with no quality scores. Produced via immunoSEQ multiplex PCR; TCRdb's table is partial and in-frame only. That table supplies the V and J calls and clone size; D and trimming were determined from the DNA. The sample comprises roughly 500,000 clones, around 80% of which are singletons, and over 10% rests with the top ten. The sequencing input was PBMCs. The source of this sequence is a woman between 40 and 50 years old in good health. Some clones in this sample may be carry-over from other donors' samples.

In nucleotides, the CDR3 is TGTGCCAGCAGCCTGGGACAGGGACCGGCCTACGAGCAGTACTTC. It encodes CASSLGQGPAYEQYF. The rearrangement joins TRBV7-6 to TRBJ2-7; 9 bases line up with TRBD1. The V segment lost 5 bases and the J segment 2 bases; nucleotides outside the gene matches: 7. The length of the CDR3 is 15 residues. The germline V gene has CDR1 SGHVS and CDR2 FNYEAQ. The full variable domain, with the rest looked up from reference TRBV7-6 and TRBJ2-7, is GAGVSQSPRYKVTKRGQDVALRCDPISGHVSLYWYRQALGQGPEFLTYFNYEAQQDKSGLPNDRFSAERPEGSISTLTIQRTEQRDSAMYRCASSLGQGPAYEQYFGPGTRLTVT.